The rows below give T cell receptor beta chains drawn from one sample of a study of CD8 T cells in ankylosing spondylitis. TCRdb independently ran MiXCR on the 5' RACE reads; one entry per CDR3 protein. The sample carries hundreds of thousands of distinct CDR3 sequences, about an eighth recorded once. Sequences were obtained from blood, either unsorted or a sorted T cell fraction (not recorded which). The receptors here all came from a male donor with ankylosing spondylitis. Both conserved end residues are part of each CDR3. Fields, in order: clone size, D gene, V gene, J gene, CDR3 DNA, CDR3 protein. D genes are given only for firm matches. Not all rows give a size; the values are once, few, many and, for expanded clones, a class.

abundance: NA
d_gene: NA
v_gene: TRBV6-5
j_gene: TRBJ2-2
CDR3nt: TGTGCCAGCAGTTACGCCGAGGTGTTCTACACCGGGGAGCTGTTTTTT
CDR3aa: CASSYAEVFYTGELFF

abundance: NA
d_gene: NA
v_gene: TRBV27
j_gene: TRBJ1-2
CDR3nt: TGTGCCAGCAGTGGGACATTCGCTCCCTATGGCTACACCTTC
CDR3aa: CASSGTFAPYGYTF

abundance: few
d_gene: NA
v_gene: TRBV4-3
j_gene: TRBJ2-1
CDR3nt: TGCGCCAGCAGCCAAGCACTACAGGACAATGAGCAGTTCTTC
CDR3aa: CASSQALQDNEQFF

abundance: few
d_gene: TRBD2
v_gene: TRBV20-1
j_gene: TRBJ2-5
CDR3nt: TGCAGTGCTAGAGATGGAGGGACTAGCGGAGAGACCCAGTACTTC
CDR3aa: CSARDGGTSGETQYF

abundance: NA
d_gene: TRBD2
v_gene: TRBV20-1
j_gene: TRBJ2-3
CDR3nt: TGCAGTGCTAGAGGAAGCGGGAGGGCGGGTAACACAGATACGCAGTATTTT
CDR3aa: CSARGSGRAGNTDTQYF

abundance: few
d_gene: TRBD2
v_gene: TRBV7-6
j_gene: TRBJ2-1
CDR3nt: TGTGCCAGCAGTACTACTAGCGGGAGGGGCAATGAGCAGTTCTTC
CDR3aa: CASSTTSGRGNEQFF

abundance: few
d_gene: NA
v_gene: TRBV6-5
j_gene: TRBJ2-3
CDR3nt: TGTGCCAGCCAGAGCTCGGGGGATACGCAGTATTTT
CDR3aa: CASQSSGDTQYF

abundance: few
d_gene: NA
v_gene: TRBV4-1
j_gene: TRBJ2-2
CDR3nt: TGCGCCAGCAGCCAAGGGTACGGGGTGGTCGGGGAGCTGTTTTTT
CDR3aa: CASSQGYGVVGELFF

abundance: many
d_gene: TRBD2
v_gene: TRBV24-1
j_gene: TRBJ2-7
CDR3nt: TGTGCCACCAGCGGCGCTAGCGGGAGCAGGGACGAGCAGTACTTC
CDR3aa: CATSGASGSRDEQYF

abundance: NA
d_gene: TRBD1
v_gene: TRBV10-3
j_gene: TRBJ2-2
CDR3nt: TGTGACATCAGTGAGTCACAGGGGCTGGACACCGGGGAGCTGTTTTTT
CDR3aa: CDISESQGLDTGELFF

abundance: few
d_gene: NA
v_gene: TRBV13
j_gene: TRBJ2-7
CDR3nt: TGTGCCAGCAGCTTATACTCCACGGGAAGCTCCTACGAGCAGTACTTC
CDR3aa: CASSLYSTGSSYEQYF

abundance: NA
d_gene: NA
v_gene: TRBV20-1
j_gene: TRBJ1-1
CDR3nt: TGCAGTGCTGATACTGGACGGATGAACACTGAAGCTTTCTTT
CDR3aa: CSADTGRMNTEAFF

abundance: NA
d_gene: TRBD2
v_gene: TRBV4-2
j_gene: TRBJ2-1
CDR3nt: TGTGCCAGCAGCCAAGCCCAACTAGCGGGAGGGATTGAGCAGTTCTTC
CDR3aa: CASSQAQLAGGIEQFF

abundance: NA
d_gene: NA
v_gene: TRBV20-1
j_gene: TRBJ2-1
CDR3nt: TGCAGTGCTAGAGATCCGCGAGGGCCTGAGCAGTTCTTC
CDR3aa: CSARDPRGPEQFF

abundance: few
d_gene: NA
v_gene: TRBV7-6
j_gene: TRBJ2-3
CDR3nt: TGTGCCAGCAGCTTAGCGGCGGGGCCAACAGATACGCAGTATTTT
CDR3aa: CASSLAAGPTDTQYF

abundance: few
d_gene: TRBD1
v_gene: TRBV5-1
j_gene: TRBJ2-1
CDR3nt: TGCGCCAGCAGCTTGGTTGGGACAGGGTTGTACAATGAGCAGTTCTTC
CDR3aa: CASSLVGTGLYNEQFF

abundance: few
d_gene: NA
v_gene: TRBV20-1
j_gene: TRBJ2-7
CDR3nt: TGCAGTGCCCTAGGCCCTAGCGTCTACGAGCAGTACTTC
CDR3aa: CSALGPSVYEQYF

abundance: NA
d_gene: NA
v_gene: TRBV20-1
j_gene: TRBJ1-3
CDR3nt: TGCAGTGCTAGAGACACCAACTCTGGAAACACCATATATTTT
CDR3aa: CSARDTNSGNTIYF

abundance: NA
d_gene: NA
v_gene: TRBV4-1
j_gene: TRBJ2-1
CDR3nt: TGCGCCAGCAGCCAAGAGGGGGCTTCTAATGAGCAGTTCTTC
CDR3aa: CASSQEGASNEQFF

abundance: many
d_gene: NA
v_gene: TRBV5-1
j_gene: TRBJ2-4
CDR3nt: TGCGCCAGCAGCTTGGACTTCGGCGAAGTCACCATTCAGTACTTC
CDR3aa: CASSLDFGEVTIQYF

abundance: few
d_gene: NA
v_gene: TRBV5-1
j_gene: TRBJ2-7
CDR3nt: TGCGCCAGCAGCTTTTCTGGGCTTTCCTACGAGCAGTACTTC
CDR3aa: CASSFSGLSYEQYF

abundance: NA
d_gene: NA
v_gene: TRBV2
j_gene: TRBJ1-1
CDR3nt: TGTGCCGGGGGGCAGCTGAACACTGAAGCTTTCTTT
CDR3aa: CAGGQLNTEAFF

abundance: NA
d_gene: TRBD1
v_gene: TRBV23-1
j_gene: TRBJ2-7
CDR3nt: TGCGCCAGCAGTCAATCCCGGACAGGGATTTCCTACGAGCAGTACTTC
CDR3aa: CASSQSRTGISYEQYF

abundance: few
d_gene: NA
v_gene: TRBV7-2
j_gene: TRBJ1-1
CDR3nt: TGTGCCAGCAGCTTCGGGACGATTAACACTGAAGCTTTCTTT
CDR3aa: CASSFGTINTEAFF

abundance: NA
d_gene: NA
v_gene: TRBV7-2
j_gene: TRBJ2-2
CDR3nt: TGTGCCAGCGGCCAGACTACGACCGGGGAGCTGTTTTTT
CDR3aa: CASGQTTTGELFF

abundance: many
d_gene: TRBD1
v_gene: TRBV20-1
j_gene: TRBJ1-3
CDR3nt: TGCAGTGCAAGGCAGGGGGTGAACACCATATATTTT
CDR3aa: CSARQGVNTIYF

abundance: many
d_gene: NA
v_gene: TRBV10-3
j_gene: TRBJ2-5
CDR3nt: TGTGCCATCAGTGGTGAAAAGGGGGGGTCGGAGACCCAGTACTTC
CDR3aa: CAISGEKGGSETQYF

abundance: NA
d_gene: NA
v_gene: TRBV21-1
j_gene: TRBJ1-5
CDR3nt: TGTGCCAGCTTGAAAGGGTCAGACCAATATTTCAATCAGCCCCAGCATTTT
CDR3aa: CASLKGSDQYFNQPQHF

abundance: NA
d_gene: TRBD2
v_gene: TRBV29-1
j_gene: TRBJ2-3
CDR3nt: TGCAGCGCAACCGGGACTAGCGGGCCTTCTAGCACAGATACGCAGTATTTT
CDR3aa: CSATGTSGPSSTDTQYF

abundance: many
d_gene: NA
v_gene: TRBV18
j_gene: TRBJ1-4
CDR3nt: TGTGCCAGCTCACCGTACCAAGCCAGAGGCGGTAATGAAAAACTGTTTTTT
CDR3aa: CASSPYQARGGNEKLFF

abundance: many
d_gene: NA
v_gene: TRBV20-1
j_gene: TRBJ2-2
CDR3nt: TGCAGTGCTAGGGTGGGAGCCACCGGGGAGCTGTTTTTT
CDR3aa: CSARVGATGELFF

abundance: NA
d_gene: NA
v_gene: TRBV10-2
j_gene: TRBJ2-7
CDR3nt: TGCGCCAGCAGTGATGGCAGGGCCGACTACGAGCAGTACTTC
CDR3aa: CASSDGRADYEQYF

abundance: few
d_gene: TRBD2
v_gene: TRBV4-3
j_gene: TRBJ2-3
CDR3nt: TGCGCCAGCAGCCGCCGAGGGGCTAGGGAGGGAGGCACAGATACGCAGTATTTT
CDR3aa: CASSRRGAREGGTDTQYF

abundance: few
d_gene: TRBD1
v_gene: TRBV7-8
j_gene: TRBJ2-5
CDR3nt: TGTGCCAGCAGCTTAAGGACAGGGGCCCGCGAGACCCAGTACTTC
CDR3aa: CASSLRTGARETQYF

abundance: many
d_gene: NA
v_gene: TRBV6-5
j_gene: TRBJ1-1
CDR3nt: TGTGCCAGCAGTTTAAGACAGACGAACACTGAAGCTTTCTTT
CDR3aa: CASSLRQTNTEAFF